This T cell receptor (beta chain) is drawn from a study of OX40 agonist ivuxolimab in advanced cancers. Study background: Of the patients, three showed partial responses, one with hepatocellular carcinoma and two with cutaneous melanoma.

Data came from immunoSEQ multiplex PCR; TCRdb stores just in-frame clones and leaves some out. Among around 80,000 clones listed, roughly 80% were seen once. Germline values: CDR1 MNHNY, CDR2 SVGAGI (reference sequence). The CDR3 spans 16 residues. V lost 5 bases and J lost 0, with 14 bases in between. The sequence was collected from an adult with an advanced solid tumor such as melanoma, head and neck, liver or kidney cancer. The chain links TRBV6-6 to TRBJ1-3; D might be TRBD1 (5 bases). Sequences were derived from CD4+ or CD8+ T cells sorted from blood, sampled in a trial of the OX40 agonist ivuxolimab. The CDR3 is CASSGGTARSGNTIYF. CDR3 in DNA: TGTGCCAGCAGTGGCGGGACGGCCCGCTCTGGAAACACCATATATTTT.